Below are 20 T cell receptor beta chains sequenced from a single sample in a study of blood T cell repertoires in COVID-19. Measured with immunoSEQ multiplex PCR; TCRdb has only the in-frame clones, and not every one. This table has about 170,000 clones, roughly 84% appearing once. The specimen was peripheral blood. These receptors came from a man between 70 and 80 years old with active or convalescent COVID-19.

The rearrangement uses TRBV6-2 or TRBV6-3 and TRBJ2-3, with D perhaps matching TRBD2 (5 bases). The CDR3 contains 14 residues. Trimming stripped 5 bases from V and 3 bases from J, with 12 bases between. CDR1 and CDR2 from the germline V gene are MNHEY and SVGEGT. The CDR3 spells CASSTRGGTDTQYF. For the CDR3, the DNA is TGTGCCAGCAGTACCCGGGGTGGGACAGATACGCAGTATTTT.

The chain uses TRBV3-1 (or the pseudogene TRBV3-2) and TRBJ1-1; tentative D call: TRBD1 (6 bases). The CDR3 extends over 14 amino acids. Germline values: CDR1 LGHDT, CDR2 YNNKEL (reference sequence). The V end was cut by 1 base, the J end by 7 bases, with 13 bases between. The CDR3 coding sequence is TGTGCCAGCAGCCAAGCCCGAGGACAGAGTGAAGCTTTCTTT. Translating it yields CASSQARGQSEAFF.

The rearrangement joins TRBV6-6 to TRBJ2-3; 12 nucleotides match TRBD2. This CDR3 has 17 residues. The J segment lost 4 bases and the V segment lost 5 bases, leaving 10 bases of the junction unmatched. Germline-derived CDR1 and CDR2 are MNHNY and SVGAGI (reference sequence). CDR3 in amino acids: CASSPTPSGGAADTQYF. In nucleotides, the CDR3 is TGTGCCAGCAGTCCGACTCCTAGCGGGGGGGCCGCAGATACGCAGTATTTT.

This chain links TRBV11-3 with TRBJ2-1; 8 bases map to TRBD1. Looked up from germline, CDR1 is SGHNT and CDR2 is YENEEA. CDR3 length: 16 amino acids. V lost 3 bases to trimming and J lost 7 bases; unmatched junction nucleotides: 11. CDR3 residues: CASSFRAQGARNEQFF. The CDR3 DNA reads TGTGCCAGCAGCTTCCGTGCTCAGGGGGCGCGAAATGAGCAGTTCTTC.

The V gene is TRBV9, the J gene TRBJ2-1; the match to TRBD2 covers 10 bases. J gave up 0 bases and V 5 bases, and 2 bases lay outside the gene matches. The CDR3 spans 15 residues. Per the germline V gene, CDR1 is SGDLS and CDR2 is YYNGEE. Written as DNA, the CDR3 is TGTGCCAGCAGTACTAGCGGGAACTCCTACAATGAGCAGTTCTTC. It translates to CASSTSGNSYNEQFF.

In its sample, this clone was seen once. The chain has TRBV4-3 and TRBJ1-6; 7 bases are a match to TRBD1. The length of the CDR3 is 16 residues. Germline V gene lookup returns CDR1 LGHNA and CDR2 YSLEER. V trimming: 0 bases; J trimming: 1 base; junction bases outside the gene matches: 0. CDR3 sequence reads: CASSQEQGSYNSPLHF. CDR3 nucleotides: TGCGCCAGCAGCCAAGAACAGGGGTCCTATAATTCACCCCTCCACTTT.

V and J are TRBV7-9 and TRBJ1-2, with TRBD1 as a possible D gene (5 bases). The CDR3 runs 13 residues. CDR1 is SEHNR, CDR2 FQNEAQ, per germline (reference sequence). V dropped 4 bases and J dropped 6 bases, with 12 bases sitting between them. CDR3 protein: CASSSHRQDGYTF. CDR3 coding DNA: TGTGCCAGCAGCTCCCACAGGCAGGATGGCTACACCTTC.

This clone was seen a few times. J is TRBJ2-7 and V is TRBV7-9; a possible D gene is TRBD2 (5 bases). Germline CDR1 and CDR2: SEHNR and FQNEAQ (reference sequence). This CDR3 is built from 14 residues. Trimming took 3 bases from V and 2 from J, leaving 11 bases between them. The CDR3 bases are TGTGCCAGCAGCTTCGCGGGCGTAACCTACGAGCAGTACTTC. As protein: CASSFAGVTYEQYF.

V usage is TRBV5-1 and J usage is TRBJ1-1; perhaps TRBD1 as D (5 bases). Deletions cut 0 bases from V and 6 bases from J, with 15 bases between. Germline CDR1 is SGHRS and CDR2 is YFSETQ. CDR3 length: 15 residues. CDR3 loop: CASSLVGLGAAEAFF. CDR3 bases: TGCGCCAGCAGCTTGGTTGGATTAGGGGCCGCTGAAGCTTTCTTT.

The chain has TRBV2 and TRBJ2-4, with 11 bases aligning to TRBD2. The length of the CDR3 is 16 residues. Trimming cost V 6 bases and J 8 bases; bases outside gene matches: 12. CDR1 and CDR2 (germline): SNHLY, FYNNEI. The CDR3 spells CASSGGVAGGKDIQYF. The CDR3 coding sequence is TGTGCCAGCAGCGGCGGGGTAGCGGGAGGGAAAGACATTCAGTACTTC.

This CDR3 is CASSIGGRTSEAFF. In DNA form, the CDR3 reads TGTGCCAGTAGTATAGGAGGGAGGACTTCTGAAGCTTTCTTT. The chain uses TRBV19 and TRBJ1-1, with D uncertain. Trimming shortened V by 1 base and J by 6 bases, and 12 bases separated the two germline ends. The CDR3 is made up of 14 amino acids. Germline CDR1 LNHDA, CDR2 SQIVND (reference sequence).

CDR3: CASSDRFLTGTLNYGYTF. As DNA, the CDR3 is TGTGCCAGCAGTGACCGATTCTTGACAGGGACCCTGAACTATGGCTACACCTTC. The chain has TRBV25-1 and TRBJ1-2, with 7 bases fitting TRBD1. The CDR3 contains 18 residues. Germline V gene sequence: CDR1 MGHDK, CDR2 SYGVNS. Trimming removed 3 bases from V and 2 bases from J; junction bases left unmatched: 15.

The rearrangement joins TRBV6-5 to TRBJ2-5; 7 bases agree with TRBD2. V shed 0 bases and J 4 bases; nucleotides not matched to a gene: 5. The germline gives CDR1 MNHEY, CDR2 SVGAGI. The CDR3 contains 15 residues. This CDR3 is CASSYSRETRETQYF. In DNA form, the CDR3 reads TGTGCCAGCAGTTACTCGCGGGAGACGAGAGAGACCCAGTACTTC.

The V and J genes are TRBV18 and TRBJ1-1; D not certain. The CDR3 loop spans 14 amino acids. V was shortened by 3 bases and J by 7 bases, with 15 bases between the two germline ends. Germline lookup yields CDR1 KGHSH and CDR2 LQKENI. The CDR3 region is CASSPSREASEAFF. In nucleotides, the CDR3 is TGTGCCAGCTCACCCTCCCGGGAGGCGAGTGAAGCTTTCTTT.

In nucleotides, the CDR3 is TGTGCCAGCAGCTTATACAGGGGGCCAGGGAACACTGAAGCTTTCTTT. Protein product: CASSLYRGPGNTEAFF. The rearrangement links TRBV7-2 to TRBJ1-1, with 9 bases matching TRBD1. The V segment lost 2 bases and the J segment 1 base; nucleotides outside the gene matches: 5. The CDR3 consists of 16 residues. Germline-derived CDR1 and CDR2 are SGHTA and FQGNSA. The variable domain in full, completed from reference TRBV7-2 and TRBJ1-1, reads GAGVSQSPSNKVTEKGKDVELRCDPISGHTALYWYRQSLGQGLEFLIYFQGNSAPDKSGLPSDRFSAERTGGSVSTLTIQRTQQEDSAVYLCASSLYRGPGNTEAFFGQGTRLTVV.

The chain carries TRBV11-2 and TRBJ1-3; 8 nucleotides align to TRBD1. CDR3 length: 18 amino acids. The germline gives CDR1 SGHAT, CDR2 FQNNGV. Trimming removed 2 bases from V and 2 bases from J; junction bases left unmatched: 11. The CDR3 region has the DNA TGTGCCAGCAGCTTAAGGCCCGTCCAGGGGGCGGCTGGAAACACCATATATTTT. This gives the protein CASSLRPVQGAAGNTIYF.

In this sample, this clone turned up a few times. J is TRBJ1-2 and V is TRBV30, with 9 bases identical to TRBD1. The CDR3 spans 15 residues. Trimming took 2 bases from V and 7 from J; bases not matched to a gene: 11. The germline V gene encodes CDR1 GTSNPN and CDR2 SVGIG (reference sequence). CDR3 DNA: TGTGCCTGGAGTCCGTGGGACAGGGCAGTGAGTGGCTACACCTTC. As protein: CAWSPWDRAVSGYTF.

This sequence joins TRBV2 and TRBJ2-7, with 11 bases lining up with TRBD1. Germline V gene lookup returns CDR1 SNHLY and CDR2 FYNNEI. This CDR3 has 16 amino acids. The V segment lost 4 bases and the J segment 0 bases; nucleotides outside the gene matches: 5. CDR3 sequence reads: CASSGRDRGGSYEQYF. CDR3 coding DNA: TGTGCCAGCAGTGGCCGGGACAGGGGGGGCTCCTACGAGCAGTACTTC.

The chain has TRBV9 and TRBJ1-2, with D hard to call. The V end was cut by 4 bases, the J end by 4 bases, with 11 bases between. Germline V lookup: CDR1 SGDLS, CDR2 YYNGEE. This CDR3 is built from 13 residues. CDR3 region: CASSLVGGYGYTF. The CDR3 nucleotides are TGTGCCAGCAGCCTCGTGGGAGGCTATGGCTACACCTTC.

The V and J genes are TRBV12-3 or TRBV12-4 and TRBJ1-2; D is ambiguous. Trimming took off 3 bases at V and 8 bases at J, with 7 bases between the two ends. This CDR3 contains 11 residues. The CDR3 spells CASSFGAGYTF. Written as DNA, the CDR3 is TGTGCCAGCAGTTTCGGTGCCGGCTACACCTTC.